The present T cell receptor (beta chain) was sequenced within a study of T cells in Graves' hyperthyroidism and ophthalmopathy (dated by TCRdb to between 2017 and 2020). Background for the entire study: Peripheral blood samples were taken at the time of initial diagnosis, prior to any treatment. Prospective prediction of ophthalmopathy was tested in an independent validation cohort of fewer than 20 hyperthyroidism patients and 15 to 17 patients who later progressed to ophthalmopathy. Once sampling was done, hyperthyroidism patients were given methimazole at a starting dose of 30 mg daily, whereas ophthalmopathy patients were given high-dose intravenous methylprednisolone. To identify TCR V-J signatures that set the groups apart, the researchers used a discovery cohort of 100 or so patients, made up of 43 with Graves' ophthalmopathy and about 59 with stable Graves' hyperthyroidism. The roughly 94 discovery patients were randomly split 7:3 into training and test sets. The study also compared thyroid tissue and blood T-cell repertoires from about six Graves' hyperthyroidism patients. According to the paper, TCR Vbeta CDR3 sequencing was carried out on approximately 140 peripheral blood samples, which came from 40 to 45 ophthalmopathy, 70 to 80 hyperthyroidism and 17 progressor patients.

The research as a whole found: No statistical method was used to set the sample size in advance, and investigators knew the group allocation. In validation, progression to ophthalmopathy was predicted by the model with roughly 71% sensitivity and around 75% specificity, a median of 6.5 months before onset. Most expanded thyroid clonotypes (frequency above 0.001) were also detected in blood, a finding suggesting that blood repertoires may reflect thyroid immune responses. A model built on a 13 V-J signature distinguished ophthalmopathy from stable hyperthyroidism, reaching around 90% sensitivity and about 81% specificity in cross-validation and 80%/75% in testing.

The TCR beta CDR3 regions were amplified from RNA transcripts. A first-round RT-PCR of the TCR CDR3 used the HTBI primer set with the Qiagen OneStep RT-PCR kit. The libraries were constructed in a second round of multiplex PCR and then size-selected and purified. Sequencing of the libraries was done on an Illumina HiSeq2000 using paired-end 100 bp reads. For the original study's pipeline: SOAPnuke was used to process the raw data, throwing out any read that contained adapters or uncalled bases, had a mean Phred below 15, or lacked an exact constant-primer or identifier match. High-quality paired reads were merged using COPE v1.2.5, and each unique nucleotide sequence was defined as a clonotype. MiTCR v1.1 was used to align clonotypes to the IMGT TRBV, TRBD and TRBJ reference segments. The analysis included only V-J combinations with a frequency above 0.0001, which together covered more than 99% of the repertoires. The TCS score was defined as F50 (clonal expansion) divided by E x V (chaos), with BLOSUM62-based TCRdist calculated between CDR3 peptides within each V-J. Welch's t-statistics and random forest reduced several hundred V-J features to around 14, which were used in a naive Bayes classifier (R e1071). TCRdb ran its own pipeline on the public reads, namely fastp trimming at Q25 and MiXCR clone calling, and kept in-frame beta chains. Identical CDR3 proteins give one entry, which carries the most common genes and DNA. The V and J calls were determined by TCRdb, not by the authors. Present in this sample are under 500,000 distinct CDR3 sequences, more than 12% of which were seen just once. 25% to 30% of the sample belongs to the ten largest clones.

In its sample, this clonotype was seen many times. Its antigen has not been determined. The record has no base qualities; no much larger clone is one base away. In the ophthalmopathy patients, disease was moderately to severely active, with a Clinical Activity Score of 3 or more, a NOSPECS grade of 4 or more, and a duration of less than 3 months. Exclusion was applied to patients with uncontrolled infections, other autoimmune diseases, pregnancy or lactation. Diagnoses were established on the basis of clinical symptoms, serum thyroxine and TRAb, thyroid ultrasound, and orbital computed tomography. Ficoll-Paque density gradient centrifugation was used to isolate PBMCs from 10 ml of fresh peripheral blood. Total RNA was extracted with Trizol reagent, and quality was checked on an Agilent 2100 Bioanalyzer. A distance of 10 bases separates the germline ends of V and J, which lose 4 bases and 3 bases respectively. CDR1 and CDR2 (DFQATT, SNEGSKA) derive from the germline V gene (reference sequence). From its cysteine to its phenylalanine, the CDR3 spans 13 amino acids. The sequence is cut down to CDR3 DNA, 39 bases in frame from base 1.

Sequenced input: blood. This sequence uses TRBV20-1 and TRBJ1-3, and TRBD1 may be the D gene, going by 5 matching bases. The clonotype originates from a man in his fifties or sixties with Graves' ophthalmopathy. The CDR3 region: CSATRGIGNTIYF. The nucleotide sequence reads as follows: TGCAGTGCTACGAGGGGAATTGGAAACACCATATATTTT.